These 29 T cell receptor beta chains share one sample of origin, sequenced in a study of blood T cell repertoires in COVID-19. Measured with immunoSEQ multiplex PCR; TCRdb has only the in-frame clones, and not every one. The table shows tens of thousands of clones, with roughly four fifths occurring only once. Sequencing used peripheral blood. The source of these receptors is a man between 60 and 75 years old with COVID-19, enrolled during active disease.

V usage is TRBV5-1 and J usage is TRBJ2-7; D call uncertain. This CDR3 spans 13 amino acids. Trimming took 4 bases from V and 1 from J, leaving 9 bases between them. CDR1 SGHRS and CDR2 YFSETQ come from the germline V gene. The CDR3 sequence is CASSTHQSYEQYF. CDR3 DNA sequence: TGCGCCAGCAGCACCCACCAGTCCTACGAGCAGTACTTC. The variable domain in full, completed from reference TRBV5-1 and TRBJ2-7, reads KAGVTQTPRYLIKTRGQQVTLSCSPISGHRSVSWYQQTPGQGLQFLFEYFSETQRNKGNFPGRFSGRQFSNSRSEMNVSTLELGDSALYLCASSTHQSYEQYFGPGTRLTVT.

This chain links TRBV5-1 with TRBJ1-1, with TRBD1 as a possible D gene (6 bases). This CDR3 has 14 residues. Per germline, CDR1 SGHRS and CDR2 YFSETQ. V dropped 4 bases and J dropped 3 bases, with 13 bases sitting between them. CDR3 DNA sequence: TGCGCCAGCAGCCCGGGACAAGCTTACACTGAAGCTTTCTTT. It codes for CASSPGQAYTEAFF.

The chain joins TRBV5-5 to TRBJ1-3; no firm D call. The CDR3 is 13 amino acids. Germline CDR1 is SGHKS and CDR2 is YYEKEE (reference sequence). Trimming left V 4 bases short and J 2 bases short, with 7 bases between. The CDR3 here is CASSPGPGNTIYF. DNA of the CDR3: TGTGCCAGCAGCCCAGGCCCTGGAAACACCATATATTTT.

The V and J genes are TRBV4-1 and TRBJ2-2; TRBD2 might be the D (6 bases). The V gene lost 4 bases and the J gene lost 10 bases, with 13 bases spanning the gap. CDR1 is MGHRA and CDR2 is YSYEKL in the germline V gene. The CDR3 totals 13 residues. Written as DNA, the CDR3 is TGCGCCAGCAGCCCCCTGGAGGGGAAGGAGCTGTTTTTT. The encoded protein is CASSPLEGKELFF.

This clone was detected only a few times. The chain recombines TRBV5-1 with TRBJ1-5; TRBD1 agrees at 9 bases. This CDR3 has 14 residues. Per the germline V gene, CDR1 is SGHRS and CDR2 is YFSETQ. Losses at the gene ends were 4 bases for V and 9 bases for J; bases not matched to a gene: 8. Here the CDR3 reads CASSLGDRAGPQHF. As DNA, the CDR3 is TGCGCCAGCAGCCTTGGGGACAGGGCTGGGCCCCAGCATTTT.

The chain carries TRBV11-2 and TRBJ1-3, with 8 bases fitting TRBD1. The germline V gene encodes CDR1 SGHAT and CDR2 FQNNGV. Germline trimming cut 5 bases from V and 0 bases from J; bases unmatched to any gene: 6. CDR3 size: 16 residues. In DNA form, the CDR3 reads TGTGCCAGCAGCCAGGGACAGGCGCCCTCTGGAAACACCATATATTTT. Encoded protein: CASSQGQAPSGNTIYF.

In regard to this clone: At one end the junction does not follow the germline gene, possibly because of a read error. The chain joins TRBV27 to TRBJ2-1; 7 bases agree with TRBD1. Germline-derived CDR1 and CDR2 are MNHEY and SMNVEV (reference sequence). The CDR3 runs to 13 residues. CDR3 in amino acids: CASGLNRDREQFF. In DNA form, the CDR3 reads TGTGCCAGCGGTTTGAACCGGGACAGAGAGCAGTTCTTC.

This clone came up once. J is TRBJ2-1 and V is TRBV6-7; the D gene is possibly TRBD2 (6 bases). TRBV6-7 is assigned to the ORF class and has an uncertain function. This CDR3 spans 14 amino acids. V gave up 7 bases and J gave up 8 bases, with 18 bases separating them. The DNA of the CDR3 is TGTGCCAGCACCCTTAGCGGACTGACTTATGAGCAGTTCTTC. Encoded protein: CASTLSGLTYEQFF.

This clone was seen only once. The chain joins TRBV7-9 to TRBJ2-1; 7 bases map to TRBD2. CDR1 and CDR2 (germline): SEHNR, FQNEAQ (reference sequence). J lost 0 bases, V lost 8 bases, and 1 base had no gene match. The CDR3 covers 13 residues. CDR3 region: CASRGDSYNEQFF. CDR3 in DNA: TGTGCCAGCCGGGGGGACTCCTACAATGAGCAGTTCTTC.

This chain uses TRBV9 with TRBJ2-1; the match to TRBD2 covers 8 bases. V was clipped by 4 bases and J by 5 bases; unmatched bases: 11. The CDR3 runs to 16 residues. Germline CDR1 SGDLS, CDR2 YYNGEE. CDR3 sequence (DNA): TGTGCCAGCAGCCTCCAGGCGGCGGGGGGAAACAATGAGCAGTTCTTC. It yields the protein CASSLQAAGGNNEQFF.

The genes are TRBV6-2 or TRBV6-3 and TRBJ2-5; D may be TRBD2 (6 bases). In germline, CDR1 is MNHEY, CDR2 SVGEGT. V was cut by 5 bases and J by 5 bases, with 21 bases left in between. The CDR3 extends over 16 amino acids. CDR3 sequence (DNA): TGTGCCAGCAGTCCCTTTGAGGGGTGGGGGGTTGAGACCCAGTACTTC. As protein: CASSPFEGWGVETQYF.

The chain is built from TRBV11-3 and TRBJ2-1, with TRBD2 as a possible D gene (7 bases). This CDR3 region has 15 residues. Trimming pared 7 bases from V and 6 bases from J, leaving 19 bases between. From germline, CDR1 is SGHNT and CDR2 YENEEA. The CDR3: CASKLGGDFSNEQFF. CDR3 sequence (DNA): TGTGCCAGCAAATTAGGGGGGGACTTTTCCAATGAGCAGTTCTTC.

The rearrangement links TRBV10-3 to TRBJ1-5; the match to TRBD1 covers 10 bases. The CDR3 spans 12 residues. The germline CDR1 and CDR2 sequences are ENHRY and SYGVKD. The V gene end was trimmed by 11 bases and the J gene end by 8 bases; junction bases not matched to a gene: 6. The CDR3 loop is CAAGTGVEPQHF. DNA of the CDR3: TGTGCCGCTGGGACAGGGGTGGAGCCCCAGCATTTT.

This chain links TRBV7-6 with TRBJ2-2; TRBD2 matches 8 bases. CDR1 and CDR2 (germline): SGHVS, FNYEAQ. The junction had 6 bases not matched to a gene; V was cut back by 5 bases and J by 1 base. CDR3 length equals 16 residues. CDR3 nucleotides: TGTGCCAGCAGCCTTTTAGCGGGGCGGAACACCGGGGAGCTGTTTTTT. This translates into CASSLLAGRNTGELFF.

This rearrangement joins TRBV27 to TRBJ2-2; possibly TRBD1 for D (6 bases). V was pared by 6 bases and J by 6 bases, with 11 bases between. The CDR3 loop spans 13 amino acids. Germline V lookup: CDR1 MNHEY, CDR2 SMNVEV (reference sequence). Written as DNA, the CDR3 is TGTGCCAGCAGCACAGGGTGGGCCGGGGAGCTGTTTTTT. This gives the protein CASSTGWAGELFF.

The chain recombines TRBV4-1 with TRBJ2-3; possibly TRBD2 for D (6 bases). The CDR3 consists of 15 residues. Germline V gives CDR1 MGHRA, CDR2 YSYEKL. V lost 1 base and J 5 bases, leaving 13 bases between the germline ends. The CDR3 protein is CASSQAGLRKDTQYF. The CDR3 DNA sequence: TGCGCCAGCAGCCAAGCGGGACTTAGAAAAGATACGCAGTATTTT.

Here the CDR3 reads CASSSPDRERVQPQHF. The CDR3 region has the DNA TGTGCCAGCAGTTCCCCCGACAGGGAAAGGGTTCAGCCCCAGCATTTT. The gene calls are TRBV6-6 and TRBJ1-5; 7 nucleotides line up with TRBD1. The germline V gene encodes CDR1 MNHNY and CDR2 SVGAGI (reference sequence). With 4 bases clipped from V and 6 bases from J, the junction kept 12 bases outside the gene matches. The CDR3 sequence is 16 residues long.

The J gene is TRBJ2-5, the V gene TRBV5-6, with D hard to call. This CDR3 region has 13 residues. Deletions cut 0 bases from V and 5 bases from J, with 8 bases between. Germline lookup yields CDR1 SGHDT and CDR2 YYEEEE. The DNA of the CDR3 is TGTGCCAGCAGCTTGGGCCAACTGGAGACCCAGTACTTC. This sequence encodes CASSLGQLETQYF.

V and J are TRBV4-1 and TRBJ2-5; 7 bases match TRBD2. The V gene's germline CDR1 is MGHRA and CDR2 YSYEKL. V was pared by 1 base and J by 5 bases, with 7 bases of the junction left unmatched. The CDR3 sequence is 15 residues long. CDR3 sequence reads: CASSQVAGDWETQYF. The CDR3 region has the DNA TGCGCCAGCAGCCAAGTCGCGGGAGACTGGGAGACCCAGTACTTC.

J is TRBJ1-6 and V is TRBV5-6; a weak D match, TRBD1 (5 bases). V was pared by 3 bases and J by 14 bases, with 18 bases between. Germline CDR1 and CDR2: SGHDT and YYEEEE. The CDR3 runs to 14 residues. The CDR3 sequence: CASSSGWGVVTLHF. CDR3 DNA: TGTGCCAGCAGCTCCGGTTGGGGGGTAGTAACCCTCCACTTT.

This sequence joins TRBV5-6 and TRBJ1-2; D perhaps matches TRBD1 (5 bases). CDR3 length: 15 amino acids. The germline V gene has CDR1 SGHDT and CDR2 YYEEEE. V was clipped by 2 bases and J by 5 bases, with 16 bases between them. CDR3 sequence reads: CASSLYLAGQYGYTF. CDR3 in DNA: TGTGCCAGCAGCTTATATTTGGCGGGGCAGTATGGCTACACCTTC.

V usage is TRBV21-1 and J usage is TRBJ2-7; the table's TRBD1 call for D was not verified on the DNA. TRBV21-1 counts as a pseudogene. This CDR3 region has 14 residues. Written as DNA, the CDR3 is TGTGCCAGCGAAAGGACAGCACCCTCCTACGAGCAGTACTTC. Protein sequence: CASERTAPSYEQYF.

This sequence joins TRBV5-5 and TRBJ2-7, with D possibly matching TRBD1 (6 bases). CDR3 length: 14 amino acids. Germline CDR1 is SGHKS and CDR2 is YYEKEE (reference sequence). Trimming shortened V by 0 bases and J by 6 bases, and 13 bases separated the two germline ends. The CDR3 loop reads CASSLGGLGLEQYF. The CDR3, as DNA: TGTGCCAGCAGCTTGGGGGGGCTAGGACTCGAGCAGTACTTC.

The chain recombines TRBV2 with TRBJ2-3; D is perhaps TRBD1 (5 bases). V lost 6 bases to trimming and J lost 2 bases, with 15 bases between them. The CDR3 is made up of 15 amino acids. Looked up from germline, CDR1 is SNHLY and CDR2 is FYNNEI. The CDR3 region is CASRLQGLNTDTQYF. The CDR3 nucleotides are TGTGCCAGCAGACTTCAGGGATTGAACACAGATACGCAGTATTTT.

V is TRBV6-5 and J is TRBJ2-3, with unresolved D. V lost 2 bases and J lost 6, with 12 bases in between. CDR3 length: 14 amino acids. Per the germline V gene, CDR1 is MNHEY and CDR2 is SVGAGI. CDR3 coding DNA: TGTGCCAGCAGTTACAGCGATGGGTCGGATACGCAGTATTTT. Translated, it gives CASSYSDGSDTQYF.

V gene TRBV7-3 combines with J gene TRBJ2-2; D possibly corresponds to TRBD1 (6 bases). V was cut by 4 bases and J by 0 bases, with 12 bases left in between. Germline V CDR1 and CDR2: SGHTA, FQGTGA. This CDR3 has 16 amino acids. The CDR3 DNA is TGTGCCAGCAGCTCTCAGGGGCCTCCGAACACCGGGGAGCTGTTTTTT. Encoded protein: CASSSQGPPNTGELFF.

The table lists this clone with many counts. V gene TRBV3-1 (or the pseudogene TRBV3-2) combines with J gene TRBJ2-5; 9 positions agree with TRBD1. V dropped 1 base and J dropped 2; count of bases not matched to a gene: 2. Germline CDR1 and CDR2: LGHDT and YNNKEL (reference sequence). This CDR3 is built from 15 residues. The CDR3 bases are TGTGCCAGCAGCCAAGGGACAGGGGATCAAGAGACCCAGTACTTC. Its protein product is CASSQGTGDQETQYF.

This chain joins TRBV10-1 and TRBJ2-7; D is unresolved. CDR1 and CDR2 from the germline V gene are WNHNN and SYGVQD (reference sequence). The CDR3 length is 12 residues. V dropped 0 bases and J dropped 7 bases, with 7 bases sitting between them. CDR3 sequence reads: CASSESVREQYF. CDR3 nucleotide sequence: TGCGCCAGCAGTGAGTCGGTCAGGGAGCAGTACTTC.

This clone was picked up one time. The CDR3 protein is CASSTDRNTEAFF. The CDR3 DNA is TGTGCCAGCTCGACAGACAGGAACACTGAAGCTTTCTTT. The chain joins TRBV18 to TRBJ1-1, with a possible D match to TRBD1 (5 bases). The CDR3 runs 13 residues. CDR1 and CDR2 (germline): KGHSH, LQKENI. V shed 6 bases and J shed 1 base, with 9 bases lying between them.